Listed here are 2 T cell receptor beta chains from one sample, sequenced in a study of radiation and T cells in renal cell carcinoma. Produced via immunoSEQ multiplex PCR; TCRdb's table is partial and in-frame only. Here the sample spans some 100,000 clones, about four fifths being singletons. Described time point: baseline pretreatment blood. The sample's treatment: 15 Gy SBRT to primary tumor, nephrectomy 4 weeks later. This material consisted of blood, taken from a patient whose treatment included radiotherapy and nephrectomy. All receptors derive from a man aged 55 to 70 with renal cell carcinoma.

The chain links TRBV19 to TRBJ2-1; D may be TRBD1 or TRBD2 (6 bases each). Germline V gene sequence: CDR1 LNHDA, CDR2 SQIVND (reference sequence). The V and J ends lost 6 bases and 8 bases respectively, with 17 bases between them. The CDR3 is made up of 14 amino acids. CDR3 nucleotide sequence: TGTGCCAGTAGAAGGGGGGCCAACGTCGATGAGCAGTTCTTC. Translating it yields CASRRGANVDEQFF.

Here the CDR3 DNA reads TGTGCCAGCAGTCTTTCAACGACCGGGCCACCCCCCTACGAGCAGTACTTC. Protein product: CASSLSTTGPPPYEQYF. The V gene is TRBV27, the J gene TRBJ2-7; D call uncertain. Trimming removed 5 bases from V and 2 bases from J, with 22 bases in between. The CDR3 totals 17 residues. Germline V gene lookup returns CDR1 MNHEY and CDR2 SMNVEV (reference sequence).